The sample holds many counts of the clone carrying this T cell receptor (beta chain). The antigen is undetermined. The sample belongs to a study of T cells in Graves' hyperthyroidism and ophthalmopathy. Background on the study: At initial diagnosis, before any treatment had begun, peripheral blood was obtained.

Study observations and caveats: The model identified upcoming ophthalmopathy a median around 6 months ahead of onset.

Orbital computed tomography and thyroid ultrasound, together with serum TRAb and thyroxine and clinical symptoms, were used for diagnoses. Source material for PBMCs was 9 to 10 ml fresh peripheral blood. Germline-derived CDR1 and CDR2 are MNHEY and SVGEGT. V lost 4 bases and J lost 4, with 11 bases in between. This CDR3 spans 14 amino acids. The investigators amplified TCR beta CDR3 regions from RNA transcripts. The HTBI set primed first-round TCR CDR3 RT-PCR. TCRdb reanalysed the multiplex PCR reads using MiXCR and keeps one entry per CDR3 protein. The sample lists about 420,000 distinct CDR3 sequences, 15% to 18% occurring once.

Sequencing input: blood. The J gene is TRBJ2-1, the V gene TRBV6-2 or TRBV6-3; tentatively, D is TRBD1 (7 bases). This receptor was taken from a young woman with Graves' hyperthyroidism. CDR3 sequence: CASSWDSGYNEQFF. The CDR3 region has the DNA TGTGCCAGCAGTTGGGACAGCGGGTACAATGAGCAGTTCTTC.